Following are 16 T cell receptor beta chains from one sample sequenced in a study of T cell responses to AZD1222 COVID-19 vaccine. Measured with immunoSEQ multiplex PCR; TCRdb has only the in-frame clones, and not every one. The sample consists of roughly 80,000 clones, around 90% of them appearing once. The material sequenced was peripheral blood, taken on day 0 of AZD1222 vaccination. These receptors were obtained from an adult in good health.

CDR3 nucleotide sequence: TGCGCCAGCAGCCTGGGACAACTGGATGAGCAGTTCTTC. Its protein product is CASSLGQLDEQFF. This chain uses TRBV5-1 with TRBJ2-1, with a weak D call TRBD1 (6 bases). This CDR3 region has 13 residues. V lost 4 bases and J 8 bases, leaving 13 bases between the germline ends. Germline CDR1 is SGHRS and CDR2 is YFSETQ.

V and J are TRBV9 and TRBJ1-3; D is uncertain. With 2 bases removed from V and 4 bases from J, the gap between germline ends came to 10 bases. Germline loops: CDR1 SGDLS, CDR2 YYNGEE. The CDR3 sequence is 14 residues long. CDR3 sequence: CASSVGKGGNTIYF. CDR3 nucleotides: TGTGCCAGCAGCGTGGGGAAAGGCGGAAACACCATATATTTT.

CDR3 sequence reads: CASSPDRDDEQYF. CDR3 DNA sequence: TGTGCCAGCAGTCCGGACAGGGATGACGAGCAGTACTTC. The rearrangement links TRBV5-4 to TRBJ2-7, with TRBD1 matching over 8 bases. The CDR3 has 13 residues. The V segment lost 5 bases and the J segment 5 bases; nucleotides outside the gene matches: 6. Germline CDR1 SGHNT, CDR2 YYREEE (reference sequence).

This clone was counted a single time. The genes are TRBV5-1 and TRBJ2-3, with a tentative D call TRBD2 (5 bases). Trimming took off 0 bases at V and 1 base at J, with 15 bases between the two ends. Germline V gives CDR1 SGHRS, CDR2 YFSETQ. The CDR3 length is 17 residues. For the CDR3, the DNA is TGCGCCAGCAGCTTGGTCGCATCGGGGTCTGGCACAGATACGCAGTATTTT. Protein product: CASSLVASGSGTDTQYF.

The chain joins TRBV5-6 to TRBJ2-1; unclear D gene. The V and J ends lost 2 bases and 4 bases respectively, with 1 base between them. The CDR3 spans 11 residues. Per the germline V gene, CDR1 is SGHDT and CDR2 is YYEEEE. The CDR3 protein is CASSFYNEQFF. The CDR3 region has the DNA TGTGCCAGCAGCTTTTACAATGAGCAGTTCTTC.

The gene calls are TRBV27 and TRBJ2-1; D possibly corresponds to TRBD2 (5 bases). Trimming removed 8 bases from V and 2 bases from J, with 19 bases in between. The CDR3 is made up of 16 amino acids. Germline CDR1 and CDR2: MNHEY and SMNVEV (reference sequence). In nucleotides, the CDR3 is TGTGCCAGCGCCCCTCTCGGCACCGGGGCCTACAATGAGCAGTTCTTC. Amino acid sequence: CASAPLGTGAYNEQFF.

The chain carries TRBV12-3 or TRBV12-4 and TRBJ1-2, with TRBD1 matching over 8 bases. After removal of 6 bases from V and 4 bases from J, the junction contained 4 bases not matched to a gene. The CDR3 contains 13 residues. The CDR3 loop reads CASRQGEGYGYTF. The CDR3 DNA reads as TGTGCCAGCAGACAGGGGGAAGGCTATGGCTACACCTTC.

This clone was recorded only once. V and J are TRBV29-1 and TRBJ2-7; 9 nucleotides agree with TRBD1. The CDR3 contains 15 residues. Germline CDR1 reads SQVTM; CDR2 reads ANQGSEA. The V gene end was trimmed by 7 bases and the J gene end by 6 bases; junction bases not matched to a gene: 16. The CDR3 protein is CSAGQGLNEVSEQYF. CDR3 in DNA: TGCAGCGCGGGACAGGGCCTTAATGAGGTCTCCGAGCAGTACTTC.

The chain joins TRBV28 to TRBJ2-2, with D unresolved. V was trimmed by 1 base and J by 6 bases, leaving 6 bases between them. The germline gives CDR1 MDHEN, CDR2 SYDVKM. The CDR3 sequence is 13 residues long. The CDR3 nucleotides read TGTGCCAGCAGTTTATTCCAGCCCGGGGAGCTGTTTTTT. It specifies CASSLFQPGELFF. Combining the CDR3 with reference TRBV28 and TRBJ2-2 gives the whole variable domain DVKVTQSSRYLVKRTGEKVFLECVQDMDHENMFWYRQDPGLGLRLIYFSYDVKMKEKGDIPEGYSVSREKKERFSLILESASTNQTSMYLCASSLFQPGELFFGEGSRLTVL.

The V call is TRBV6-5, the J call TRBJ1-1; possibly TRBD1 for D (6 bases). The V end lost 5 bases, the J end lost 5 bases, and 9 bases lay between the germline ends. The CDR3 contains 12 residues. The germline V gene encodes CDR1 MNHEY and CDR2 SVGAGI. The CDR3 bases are TGTGCCAGCAGTCGAACAGGGACTGAAGCTTTCTTT. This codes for CASSRTGTEAFF.

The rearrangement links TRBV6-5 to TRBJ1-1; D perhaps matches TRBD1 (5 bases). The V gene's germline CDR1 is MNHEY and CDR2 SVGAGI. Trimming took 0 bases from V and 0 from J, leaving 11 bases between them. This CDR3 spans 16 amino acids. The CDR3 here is CASSYSWGSLNTEAFF. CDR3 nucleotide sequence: TGTGCCAGCAGTTACTCGTGGGGCAGCTTGAACACTGAAGCTTTCTTT.

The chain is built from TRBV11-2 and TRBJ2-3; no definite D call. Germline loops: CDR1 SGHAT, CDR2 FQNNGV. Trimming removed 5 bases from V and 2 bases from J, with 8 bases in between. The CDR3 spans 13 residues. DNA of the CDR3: TGTGCCAGCAGCCGACTTACCACAGATACGCAGTATTTT. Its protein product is CASSRLTTDTQYF.

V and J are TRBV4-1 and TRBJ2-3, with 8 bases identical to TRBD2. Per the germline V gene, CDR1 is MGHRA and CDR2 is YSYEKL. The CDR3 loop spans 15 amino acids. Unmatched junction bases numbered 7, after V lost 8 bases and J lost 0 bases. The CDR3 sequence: CASGREGTSTDTQYF. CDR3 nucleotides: TGCGCCAGCGGCCGGGAGGGCACTAGCACAGATACGCAGTATTTT.

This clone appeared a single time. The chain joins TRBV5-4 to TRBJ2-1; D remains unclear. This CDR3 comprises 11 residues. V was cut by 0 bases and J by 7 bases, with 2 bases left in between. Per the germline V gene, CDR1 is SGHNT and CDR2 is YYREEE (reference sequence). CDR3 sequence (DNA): TGTGCCAGCAGCTTGGGGAATGAGCAGTTCTTC. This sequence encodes CASSLGNEQFF.

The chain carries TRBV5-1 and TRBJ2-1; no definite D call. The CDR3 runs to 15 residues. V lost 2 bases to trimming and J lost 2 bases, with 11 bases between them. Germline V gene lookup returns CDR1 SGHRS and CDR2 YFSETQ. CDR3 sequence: CASSLASNTYNEQFF. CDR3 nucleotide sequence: TGCGCCAGCAGCTTAGCGTCCAATACCTACAATGAGCAGTTCTTC.

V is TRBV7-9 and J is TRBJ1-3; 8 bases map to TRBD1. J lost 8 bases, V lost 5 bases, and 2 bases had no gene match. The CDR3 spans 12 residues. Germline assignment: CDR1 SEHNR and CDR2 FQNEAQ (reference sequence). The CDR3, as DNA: TGTGCCAGCAGCCCACAGGGGGACACCATATATTTT. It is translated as CASSPQGDTIYF.